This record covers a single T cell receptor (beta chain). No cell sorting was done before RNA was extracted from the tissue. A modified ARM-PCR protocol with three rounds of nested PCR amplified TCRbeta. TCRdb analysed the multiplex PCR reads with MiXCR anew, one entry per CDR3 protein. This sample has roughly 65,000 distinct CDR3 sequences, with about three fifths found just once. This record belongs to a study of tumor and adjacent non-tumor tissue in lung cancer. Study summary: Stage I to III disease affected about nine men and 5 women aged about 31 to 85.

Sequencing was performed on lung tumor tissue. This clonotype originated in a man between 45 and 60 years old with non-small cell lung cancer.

The CDR3: CSARDLELAKETQYF. The CDR3 DNA follows: TGCAGTGCTAGAGATCTTGAACTAGCGAAAGAGACCCAGTACTTC. V gene TRBV20-1 combines with J gene TRBJ2-5, with 7 nucleotides matching TRBD2. The trim removed 0 bases at V and 3 bases at J, leaving 7 bases unmatched. The CDR3 runs to 15 residues. Looked up from germline, CDR1 is DFQATT and CDR2 is SNEGSKA (reference sequence).